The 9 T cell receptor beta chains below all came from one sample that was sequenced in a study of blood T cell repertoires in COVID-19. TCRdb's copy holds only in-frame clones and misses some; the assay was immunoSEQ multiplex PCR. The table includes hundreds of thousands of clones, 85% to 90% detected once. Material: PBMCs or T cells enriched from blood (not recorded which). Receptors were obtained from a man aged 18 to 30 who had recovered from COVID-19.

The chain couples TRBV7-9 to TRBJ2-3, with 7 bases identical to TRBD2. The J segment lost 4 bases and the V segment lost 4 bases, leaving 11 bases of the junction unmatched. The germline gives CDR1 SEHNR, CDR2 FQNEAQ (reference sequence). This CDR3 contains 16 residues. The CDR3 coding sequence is TGTGCCAGCAGCTCTCGAGGGGCGGGAGAGGCAGATACGCAGTATTTT. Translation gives CASSSRGAGEADTQYF. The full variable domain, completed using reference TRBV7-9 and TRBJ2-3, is DTGVSQNPRHKITKRGQNVTFRCDPISEHNRLYWYRQTLGQGPEFLTYFQNEAQLEKSRLLSDRFSAERPKGSFSTLEIQRTEQGDSAMYLCASSSRGAGEADTQYFGPGTRLTVL.

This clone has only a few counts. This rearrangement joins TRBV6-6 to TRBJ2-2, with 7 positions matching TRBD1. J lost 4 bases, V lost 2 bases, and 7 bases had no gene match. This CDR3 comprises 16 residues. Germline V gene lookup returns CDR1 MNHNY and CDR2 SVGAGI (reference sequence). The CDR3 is CASSYTRQGSTGELFF. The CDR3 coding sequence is TGTGCCAGCAGTTACACCCGACAGGGTAGCACCGGGGAGCTGTTTTTT.

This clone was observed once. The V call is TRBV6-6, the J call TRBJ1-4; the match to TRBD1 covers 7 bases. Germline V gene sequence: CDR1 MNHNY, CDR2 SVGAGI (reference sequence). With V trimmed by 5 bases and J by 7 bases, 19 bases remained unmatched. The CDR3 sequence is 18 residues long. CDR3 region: CASSPTHLKGAEGEKLFF. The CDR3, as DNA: TGTGCCAGCAGTCCAACACACCTCAAGGGGGCAGAAGGTGAAAAACTGTTTTTT.

CDR3 loop: CASSHFTEETQYF. Here the CDR3 DNA reads TGTGCCAGCAGCCATTTTACAGAAGAGACCCAGTACTTC. V gene TRBV4-2 combines with J gene TRBJ2-5; D unresolved. Germline CDR1 is LGHNA and CDR2 is YNFKEQ. This CDR3 contains 13 residues. V dropped 3 bases and J dropped 3 bases, with 8 bases sitting between them.

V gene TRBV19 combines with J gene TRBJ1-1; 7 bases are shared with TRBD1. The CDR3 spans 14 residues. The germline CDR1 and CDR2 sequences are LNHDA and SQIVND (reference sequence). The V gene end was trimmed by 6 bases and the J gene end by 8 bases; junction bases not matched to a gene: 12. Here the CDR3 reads CASRDSGTVNEAFF. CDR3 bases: TGTGCCAGTAGGGACTCCGGGACAGTCAACGAAGCTTTCTTT.

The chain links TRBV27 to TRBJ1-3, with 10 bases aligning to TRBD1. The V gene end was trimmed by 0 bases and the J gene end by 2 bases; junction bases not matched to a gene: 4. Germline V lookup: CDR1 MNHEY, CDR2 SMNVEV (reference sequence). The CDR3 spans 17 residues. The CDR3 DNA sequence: TGTGCCAGCAGTTTATCCCTAGGGACAGGGGCTGGAAACACCATATATTTT. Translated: CASSLSLGTGAGNTIYF.

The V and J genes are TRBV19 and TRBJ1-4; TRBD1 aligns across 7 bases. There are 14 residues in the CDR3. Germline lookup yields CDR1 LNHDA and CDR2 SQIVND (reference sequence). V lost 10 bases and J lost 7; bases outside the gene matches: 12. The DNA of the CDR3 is TGTGCCACACGTCGACAGGGAGGCAGTGAAAAACTGTTTTTT. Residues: CATRRQGGSEKLFF. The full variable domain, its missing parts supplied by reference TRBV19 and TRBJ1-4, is DGGITQSPKYLFRKEGQNVTLSCEQNLNHDAMYWYRQDPGQGLRLIYYSQIVNDFQKGDIAEGYSVSREKKESFPLTVTSAQKNPTAFYLCATRRQGGSEKLFFGSGTQLSVL.

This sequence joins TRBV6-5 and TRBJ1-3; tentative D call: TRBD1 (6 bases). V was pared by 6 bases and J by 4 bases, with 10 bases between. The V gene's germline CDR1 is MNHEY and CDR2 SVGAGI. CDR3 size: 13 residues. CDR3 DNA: TGTGCCAGCAGACGGACAGTAGGAAACACCATATATTTT. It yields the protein CASRRTVGNTIYF.

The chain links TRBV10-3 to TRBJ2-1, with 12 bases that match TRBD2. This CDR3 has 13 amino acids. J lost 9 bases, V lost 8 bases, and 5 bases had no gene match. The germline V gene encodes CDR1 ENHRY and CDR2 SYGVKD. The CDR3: CAISRTSGAEQFF. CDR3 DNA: TGTGCCATCTCCAGGACTAGCGGGGCTGAGCAGTTCTTC.